The 14 T cell receptor beta chains below come from one sample, sequenced in a study of cytotoxic CD8 clonotypes in ibrutinib-treated CLL. Measured with immunoSEQ multiplex PCR; TCRdb has only the in-frame clones, and not every one. This table holds about 140,000 clones, approximately 90% found once. This material consisted of PBMCs, taken after 12 months of ibrutinib treatment. All receptors come from a human donor with chronic lymphocytic leukemia.

The CDR3 here is CASSPPSASSGNTIYF. CDR3 nucleotides: TGTGCCAGCAGCCCCCCAAGTGCCTCCTCTGGAAACACCATATATTTT. The chain is built from TRBV7-9 and TRBJ1-3; D not certain. Between the trimmed V and J ends, which lost 5 bases and 0 bases, there was a span of 14 bases. The CDR3 consists of 16 residues. CDR1 is SEHNR, CDR2 FQNEAQ, per germline (reference sequence).

The CDR3 region is CASSDRLAGTDTQYF. In DNA form, the CDR3 reads TGCGCCAGCAGCGATAGACTAGCGGGCACAGATACGCAGTATTTT. The chain employs TRBV5-1 and TRBJ2-3; TRBD2 matches 9 bases. From germline, CDR1 is SGHRS and CDR2 YFSETQ. The CDR3 covers 15 residues. With 4 bases clipped from V and 1 base from J, the junction kept 4 bases outside the gene matches.

V usage is TRBV9 and J usage is TRBJ2-3; 9 nucleotides line up with TRBD2. The junction had 5 bases not matched to a gene; V was cut back by 3 bases and J by 3 bases. This CDR3 is 15 amino acids long. CDR1 SGDLS and CDR2 YYNGEE come from the germline V gene. Here the CDR3 DNA reads TGTGCCAGCAGCGGAACTAGCGGGTCGACAGATACGCAGTATTTT. Translated: CASSGTSGSTDTQYF.

The genes are TRBV19 and TRBJ1-1, with 8 nucleotides matching TRBD1. The germline gives CDR1 LNHDA, CDR2 SQIVND (reference sequence). J lost 7 bases, V lost 9 bases, and 10 bases had no gene match. The CDR3 consists of 13 residues. The CDR3, as DNA: TGTGCCAGCAGCCCTAGGACAGGGATTGAAGCTTTCTTT. This encodes CASSPRTGIEAFF.

V usage is TRBV6-5 and J usage is TRBJ1-1, with 7 positions matching TRBD1. The CDR3 totals 15 residues. CDR1 is MNHEY, CDR2 SVGAGI, per germline. V was pared by 5 bases and J by 6 bases, with 12 bases of the junction left unmatched. CDR3 bases: TGTGCCAGCAGTATAGGGAGGACAGGCGGGCCTGAAGCTTTCTTT. Its translation is CASSIGRTGGPEAFF.

The chain links TRBV27 to TRBJ2-7, with TRBD2 identical over 7 bases. Looked up from germline, CDR1 is MNHEY and CDR2 is SMNVEV (reference sequence). This CDR3 spans 13 amino acids. Trimming removed 8 bases from V and 6 bases from J; junction bases left unmatched: 10. Here the CDR3 reads CASRAGVVGEQYF. As DNA, the CDR3 is TGTGCCAGCCGGGCGGGGGTCGTCGGCGAGCAGTACTTC.

The genes are TRBV27 and TRBJ1-2, with 8 nucleotides matching TRBD1. This CDR3 comprises 14 residues. Losses at the gene ends were 8 bases for V and 7 bases for J; bases not matched to a gene: 12. Germline assignment: CDR1 MNHEY and CDR2 SMNVEV (reference sequence). This CDR3 is CASGTTGGQVGYTF. DNA of the CDR3: TGTGCCAGCGGTACCACAGGGGGGCAGGTTGGCTACACCTTC.

CDR3 amino acids: CAWSVSERKQYF. The CDR3 DNA is TGTGCCTGGAGTGTATCGGAGCGCAAGCAGTACTTC. The gene calls are TRBV30 and TRBJ2-7; D gene ambiguous. The length of the CDR3 is 12 residues. V lost 0 bases to trimming and J lost 8 bases, with 11 bases between them. Germline CDR1 GTSNPN, CDR2 SVGIG (reference sequence).

In nucleotides, the CDR3 is TGTGCCAGCAGCCCCGGGACTAGCCTTAGCACAGATACGCAGTATTTT. Translation gives CASSPGTSLSTDTQYF. This rearrangement joins TRBV7-3 to TRBJ2-3; 9 bases map to TRBD2. V trimming: 5 bases; J trimming: 0 bases; junction bases outside the gene matches: 6. Germline CDR1 is SGHTA and CDR2 is FQGTGA. The CDR3 consists of 16 residues.

The V call is TRBV28, the J call TRBJ2-7; the D gene is possibly TRBD2 (6 bases). The V gene lost 7 bases and the J gene lost 3 bases, with 13 bases spanning the gap. The CDR3 length is 13 residues. From germline, CDR1 is MDHEN and CDR2 SYDVKM. CDR3 region: CASKPGENYEQYF. The CDR3 nucleotides read TGTGCCAGCAAGCCGGGAGAAAACTACGAGCAGTACTTC.

This chain joins TRBV19 and TRBJ1-2, with 8 bases that match TRBD1. The CDR3 loop spans 16 amino acids. Looked up from germline, CDR1 is LNHDA and CDR2 is SQIVND (reference sequence). J lost 2 bases, V lost 7 bases, and 12 bases had no gene match. The CDR3 nucleotides are TGTGCCAGTAAAGCAGGGGGCGCAGTATCCAACTATGGCTACACCTTC. Translating it yields CASKAGGAVSNYGYTF.

V is TRBV28 and J is TRBJ2-7; maybe TRBD1 (6 bases). The CDR3 length is 17 residues. In germline, CDR1 is MDHEN, CDR2 SYDVKM. V was clipped by 4 bases and J by 0 bases, with 19 bases between them. CDR3 bases: TGTGCCAGCAGTTCCCCCGTGGACAGCATCTACTCCTACGAGCAGTACTTC. The encoded protein is CASSSPVDSIYSYEQYF.

CDR3 protein: CASSVTGIAKNIQYF. In nucleotides, the CDR3 is TGTGCCAGCAGCGTTACAGGGATAGCCAAAAACATTCAGTACTTC. V usage is TRBV7-9 and J usage is TRBJ2-4; TRBD1 is a possible D gene (6 bases). CDR1 is SEHNR, CDR2 FQNEAQ, per germline (reference sequence). V lost 5 bases and J 0 bases, leaving 11 bases between the germline ends. The CDR3 is made up of 15 amino acids.

This clone was seen only a few times. The rearrangement joins TRBV5-1 to TRBJ2-5; D is undetermined. Germline assignment: CDR1 SGHRS and CDR2 YFSETQ. The CDR3 consists of 13 residues. The V end lost 1 base, the J end lost 9 bases, and 13 bases lay between the germline ends. The CDR3 DNA reads TGCGCCAGCAGCTTGTCTGGTTCGGAAGCCCAGTACTTC. It specifies CASSLSGSEAQYF. The complete variable domain, with remaining parts taken from reference TRBV5-1 and TRBJ2-5, reads KAGVTQTPRYLIKTRGQQVTLSCSPISGHRSVSWYQQTPGQGLQFLFEYFSETQRNKGNFPGRFSGRQFSNSRSEMNVSTLELGDSALYLCASSLSGSEAQYFGPGTRLLVL.